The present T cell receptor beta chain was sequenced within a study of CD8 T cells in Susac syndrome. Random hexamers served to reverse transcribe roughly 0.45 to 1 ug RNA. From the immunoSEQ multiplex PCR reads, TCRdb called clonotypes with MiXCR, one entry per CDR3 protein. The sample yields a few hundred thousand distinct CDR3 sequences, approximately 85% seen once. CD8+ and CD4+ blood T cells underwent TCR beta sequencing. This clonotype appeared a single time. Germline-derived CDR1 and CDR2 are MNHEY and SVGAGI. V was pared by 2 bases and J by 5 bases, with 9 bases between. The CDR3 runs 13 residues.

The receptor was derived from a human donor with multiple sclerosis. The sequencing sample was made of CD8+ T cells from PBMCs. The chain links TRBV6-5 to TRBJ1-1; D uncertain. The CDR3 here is CASSYVSQTEAFF. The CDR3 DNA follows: TGTGCCAGCAGTTACGTCAGTCAAACTGAAGCTTTCTTT.